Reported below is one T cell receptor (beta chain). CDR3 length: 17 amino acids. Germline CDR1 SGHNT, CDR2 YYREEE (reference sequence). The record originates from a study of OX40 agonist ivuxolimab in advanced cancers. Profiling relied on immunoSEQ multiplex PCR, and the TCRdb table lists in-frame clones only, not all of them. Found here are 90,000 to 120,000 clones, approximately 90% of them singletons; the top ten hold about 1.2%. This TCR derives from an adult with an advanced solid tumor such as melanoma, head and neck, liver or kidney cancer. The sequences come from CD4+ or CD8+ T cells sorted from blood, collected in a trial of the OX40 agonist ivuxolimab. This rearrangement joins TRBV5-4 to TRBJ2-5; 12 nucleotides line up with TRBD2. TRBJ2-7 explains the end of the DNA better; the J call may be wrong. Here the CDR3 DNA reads TGTGCCAGCAGCTTGGCAGGACTAGCGGGGATAACCTACGAGCAGTACTTC. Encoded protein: CASSLAGLAGITYEQYF.